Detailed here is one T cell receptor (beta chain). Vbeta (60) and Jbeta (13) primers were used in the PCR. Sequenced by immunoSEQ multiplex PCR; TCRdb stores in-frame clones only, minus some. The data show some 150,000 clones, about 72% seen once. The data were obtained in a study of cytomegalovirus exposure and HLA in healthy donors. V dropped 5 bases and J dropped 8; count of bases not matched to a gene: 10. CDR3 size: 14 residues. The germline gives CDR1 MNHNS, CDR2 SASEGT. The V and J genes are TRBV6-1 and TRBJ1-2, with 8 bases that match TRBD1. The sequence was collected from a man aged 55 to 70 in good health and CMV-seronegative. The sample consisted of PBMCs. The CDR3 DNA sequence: TGTGCCAGCAGTCGCCCCCAGGGGGCGGAAGGCTACACCTTC. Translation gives CASSRPQGAEGYTF.